What follows describes a single T cell receptor (beta chain). The target antigen is unknown. A much larger clonotype is one base distant, so this may be a read error. Aged roughly 6 to 100, donors were systemically healthy Caucasians from Russia. Germline V CDR1 and CDR2: MGHDK, SYGVNS. Trimming pared 2 bases from V and 0 bases from J, leaving 12 bases between. The CDR3 is 16 residues long. The source of the sample is a study of blood T cells in healthy people across ages. Study-wide findings and caveats: Age advanced and TCR beta diversity per million T cells fell, roughly linearly.

It was with a sample-barcoded 5' primer and a J-beta primer mix that a second PCR of about 7 to 12 cycles was run. Each single sample gave us at least 2.5 million CDR3-containing paired-end reads. TCRdb re-derived calls from the 5' RACE reads in MiXCR, one entry per CDR3 protein. The table records 800,000 to 950,000 distinct CDR3 sequences, roughly 34% of them present only once. The source of this sequence is a man between 18 and 29 years old in good health. This chain connects TRBV25-1 to TRBJ2-3; no clear D gene. The sample taken for sequencing was blood. CDR3: CASSEVRRTSTDTQYF. The CDR3 nucleotides are TGTGCCAGCAGTGAAGTCAGGCGCACTAGCACAGATACGCAGTATTTT.